A single sample gave rise to the 3 T cell receptor beta chains below, sequenced in a study of blood T cell repertoires in COVID-19. Measured with immunoSEQ multiplex PCR; TCRdb has only the in-frame clones, and not every one. Of 150,000 to 200,000 clones in the sample, roughly 87% are singletons; the top ten hold around 7.8%. Sequencing was done on a sample of peripheral blood. The receptors shown here come from a woman aged 55-69 years with COVID-19, enrolled during active disease.

The genes are TRBV29-1 and TRBJ1-5; 7 positions match TRBD1. V shed 7 bases and J 1 base; nucleotides not matched to a gene: 7. This CDR3 has 14 amino acids. Germline CDR1 and CDR2: SQVTM and ANQGSEA. CDR3 amino acids: CSATTGNSNQPQHF. In nucleotides, the CDR3 is TGCAGCGCCACGACAGGGAACAGCAATCAGCCCCAGCATTTT.

This clone came up a few times. The rearrangement links TRBV4-1 to TRBJ1-2; D is perhaps TRBD1 (6 bases). Per the germline V gene, CDR1 is MGHRA and CDR2 is YSYEKL. The CDR3 length is 14 residues. V lost 4 bases to trimming and J lost 4 bases, with 13 bases between them. As DNA, the CDR3 is TGCGCCAGCAGCCTTTACCAGGGGTCCTATGGCTACACCTTC. It encodes CASSLYQGSYGYTF.

This sequence joins TRBV2 and TRBJ2-7; 7 bases align to TRBD1. J lost 0 bases, V lost 7 bases, and 6 bases had no gene match. The germline CDR1 and CDR2 sequences are SNHLY and FYNNEI. The CDR3 runs to 14 residues. This CDR3 is CASKFRDSSYEQYF. The CDR3 nucleotides are TGTGCCAGCAAATTCCGGGACAGCTCCTACGAGCAGTACTTC. Drawing the rest from reference TRBV2 and TRBJ2-7, the complete variable domain is EPEVTQTPSHQVTQMGQEVILRCVPISNHLYFYWYRQILGQKVEFLVSFYNNEISEKSEIFDDQFSVERPDGSNFTLKIRSTKLEDSAMYFCASKFRDSSYEQYFGPGTRLTVT.